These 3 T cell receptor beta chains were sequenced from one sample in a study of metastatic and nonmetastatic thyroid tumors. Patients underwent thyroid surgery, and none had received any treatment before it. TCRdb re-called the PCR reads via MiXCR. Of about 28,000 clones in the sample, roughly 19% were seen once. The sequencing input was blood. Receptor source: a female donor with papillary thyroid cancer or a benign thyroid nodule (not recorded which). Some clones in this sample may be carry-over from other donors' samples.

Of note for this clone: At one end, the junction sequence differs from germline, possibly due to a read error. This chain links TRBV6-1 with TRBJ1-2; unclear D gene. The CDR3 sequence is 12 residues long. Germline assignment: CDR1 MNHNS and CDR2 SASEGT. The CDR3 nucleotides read TGTGCCAGCAGACGAGACTACTATGGCCACACCTTC. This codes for CASRRDYYGHTF.

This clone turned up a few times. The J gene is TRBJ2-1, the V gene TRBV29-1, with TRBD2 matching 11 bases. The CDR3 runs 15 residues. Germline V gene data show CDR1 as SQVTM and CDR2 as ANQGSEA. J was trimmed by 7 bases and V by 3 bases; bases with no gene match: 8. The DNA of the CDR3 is TGCAGCGTTGACCCAGAACTAGCGGGGGTTAATGAGCAGTTCTTC. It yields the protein CSVDPELAGVNEQFF.

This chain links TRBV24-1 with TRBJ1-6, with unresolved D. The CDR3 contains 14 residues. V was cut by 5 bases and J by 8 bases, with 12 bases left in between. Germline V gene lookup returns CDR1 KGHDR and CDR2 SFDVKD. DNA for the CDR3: TGTGCCACCAGTGGGTCGGACGGAGATTCACCCCTCCACTTT. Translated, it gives CATSGSDGDSPLHF.